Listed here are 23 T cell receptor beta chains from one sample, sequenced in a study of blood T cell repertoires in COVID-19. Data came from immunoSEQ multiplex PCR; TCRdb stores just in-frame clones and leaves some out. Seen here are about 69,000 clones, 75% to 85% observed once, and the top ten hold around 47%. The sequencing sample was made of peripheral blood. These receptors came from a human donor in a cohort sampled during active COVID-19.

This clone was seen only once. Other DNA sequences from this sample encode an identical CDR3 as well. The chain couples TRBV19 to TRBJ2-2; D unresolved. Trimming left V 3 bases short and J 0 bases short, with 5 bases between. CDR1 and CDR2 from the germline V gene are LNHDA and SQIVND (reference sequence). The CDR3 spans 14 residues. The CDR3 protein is CASSITPNTGELFF. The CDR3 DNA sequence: TGTGCCAGTAGTATTACACCGAACACCGGGGAGCTGTTTTTT.

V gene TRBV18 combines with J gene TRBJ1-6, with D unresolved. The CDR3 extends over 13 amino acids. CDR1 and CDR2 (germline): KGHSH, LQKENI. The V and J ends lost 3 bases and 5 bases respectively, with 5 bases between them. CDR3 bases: TGTGCCAGCTCACCGGTAGATAATTCACCCCTCCACTTT. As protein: CASSPVDNSPLHF.

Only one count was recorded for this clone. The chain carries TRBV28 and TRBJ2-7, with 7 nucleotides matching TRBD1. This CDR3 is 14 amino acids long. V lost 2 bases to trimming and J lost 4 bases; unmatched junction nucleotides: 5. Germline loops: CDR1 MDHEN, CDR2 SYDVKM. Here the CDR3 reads CASSLGTASYEQYF. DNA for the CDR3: TGTGCCAGCAGTTTAGGGACAGCAAGTTACGAGCAGTACTTC.

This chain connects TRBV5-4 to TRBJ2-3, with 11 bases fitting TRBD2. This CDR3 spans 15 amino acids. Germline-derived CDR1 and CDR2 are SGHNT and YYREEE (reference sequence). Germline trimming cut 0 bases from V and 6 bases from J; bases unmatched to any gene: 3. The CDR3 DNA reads TGTGCCAGCAGCTTGGTAACTAGCGGGGGCGATACGCAGTATTTT. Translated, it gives CASSLVTSGGDTQYF.

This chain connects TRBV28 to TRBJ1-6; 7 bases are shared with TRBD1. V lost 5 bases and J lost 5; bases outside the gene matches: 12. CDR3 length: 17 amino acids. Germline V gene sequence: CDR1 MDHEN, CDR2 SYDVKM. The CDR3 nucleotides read TGTGCCAGCAGTACCGTTTTCGACAGGGTTGATAATTCACCCCTCCACTTT. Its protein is CASSTVFDRVDNSPLHF.

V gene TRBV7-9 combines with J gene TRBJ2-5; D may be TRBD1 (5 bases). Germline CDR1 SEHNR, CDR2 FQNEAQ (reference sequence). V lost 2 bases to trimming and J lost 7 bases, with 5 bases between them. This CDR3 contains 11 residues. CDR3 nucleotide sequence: TGTGCCAGCAGCTTACAGGGGACCCAGTACTTC. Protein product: CASSLQGTQYF.

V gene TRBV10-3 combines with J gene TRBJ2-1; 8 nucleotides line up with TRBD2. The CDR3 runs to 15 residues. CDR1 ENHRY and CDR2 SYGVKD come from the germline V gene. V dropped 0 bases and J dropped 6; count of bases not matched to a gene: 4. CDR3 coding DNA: TGTGCCATCAGTGAGTCTGAAGCGGGAGTCAATGAGCAGTTCTTC. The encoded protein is CAISESEAGVNEQFF.

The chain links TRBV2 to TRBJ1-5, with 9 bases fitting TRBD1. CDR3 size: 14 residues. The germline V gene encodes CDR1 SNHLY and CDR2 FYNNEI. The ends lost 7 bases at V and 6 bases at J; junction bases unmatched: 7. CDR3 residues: CASTQDRGGQPQHF. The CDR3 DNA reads TGTGCCAGCACTCAGGACAGGGGAGGTCAGCCCCAGCATTTT.

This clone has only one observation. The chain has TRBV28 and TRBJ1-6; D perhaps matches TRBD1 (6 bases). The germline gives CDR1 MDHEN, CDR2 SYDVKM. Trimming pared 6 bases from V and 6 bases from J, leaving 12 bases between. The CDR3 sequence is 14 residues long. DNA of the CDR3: TGTGCCAGCAGGAAACAGGGAAGTAATTCACCCCTCCACTTT. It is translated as CASRKQGSNSPLHF.

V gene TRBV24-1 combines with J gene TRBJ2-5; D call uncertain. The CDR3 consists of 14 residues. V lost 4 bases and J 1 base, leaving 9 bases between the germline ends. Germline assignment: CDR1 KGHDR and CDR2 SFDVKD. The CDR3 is CATSERGTQETQYF. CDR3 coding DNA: TGTGCCACCAGTGAGCGAGGAACCCAAGAGACCCAGTACTTC.

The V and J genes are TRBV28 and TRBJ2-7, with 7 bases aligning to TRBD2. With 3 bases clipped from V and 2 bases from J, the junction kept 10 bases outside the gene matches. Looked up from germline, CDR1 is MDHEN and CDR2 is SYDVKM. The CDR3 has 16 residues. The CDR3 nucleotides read TGTGCCAGCAGTTTCGCTCTAGCGGCGCTTACCTACGAGCAGTACTTC. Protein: CASSFALAALTYEQYF.

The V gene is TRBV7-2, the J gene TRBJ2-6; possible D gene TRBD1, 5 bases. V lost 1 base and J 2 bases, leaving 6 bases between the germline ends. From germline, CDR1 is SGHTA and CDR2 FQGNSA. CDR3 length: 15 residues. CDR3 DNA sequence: TGTGCCAGCAGCTTAGAAGGGGCTGGGGCCAACGTCCTGACTTTC. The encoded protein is CASSLEGAGANVLTF.

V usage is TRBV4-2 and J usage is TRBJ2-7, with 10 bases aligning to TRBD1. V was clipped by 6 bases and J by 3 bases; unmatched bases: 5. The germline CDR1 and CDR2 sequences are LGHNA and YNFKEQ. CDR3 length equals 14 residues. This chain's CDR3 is CASSIRDRGYEQYF. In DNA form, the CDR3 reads TGTGCCAGCAGTATCCGGGACAGGGGCTACGAGCAGTACTTC.

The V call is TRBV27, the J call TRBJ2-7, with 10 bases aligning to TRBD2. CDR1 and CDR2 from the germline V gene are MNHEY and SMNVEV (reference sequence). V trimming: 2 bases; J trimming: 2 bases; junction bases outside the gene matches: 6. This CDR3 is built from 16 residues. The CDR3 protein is CASSLAGTSATYEQYF. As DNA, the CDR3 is TGTGCCAGCAGTTTAGCCGGGACTAGCGCTACCTACGAGCAGTACTTC.

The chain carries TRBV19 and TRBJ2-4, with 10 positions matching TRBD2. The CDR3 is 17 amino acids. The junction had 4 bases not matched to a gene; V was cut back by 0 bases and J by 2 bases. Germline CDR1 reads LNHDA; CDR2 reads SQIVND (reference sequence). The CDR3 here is CASSIEMGLATKNIQYF. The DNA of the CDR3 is TGTGCCAGTAGTATAGAGATGGGACTAGCGACCAAAAACATTCAGTACTTC.

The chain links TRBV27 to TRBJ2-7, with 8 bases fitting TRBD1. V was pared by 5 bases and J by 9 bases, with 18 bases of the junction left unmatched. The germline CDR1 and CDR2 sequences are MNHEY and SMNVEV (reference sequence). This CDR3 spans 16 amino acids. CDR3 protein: CASSPIGQGQKRGQYF. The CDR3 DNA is TGTGCCAGCAGTCCCATCGGACAGGGTCAAAAACGGGGGCAGTACTTC.

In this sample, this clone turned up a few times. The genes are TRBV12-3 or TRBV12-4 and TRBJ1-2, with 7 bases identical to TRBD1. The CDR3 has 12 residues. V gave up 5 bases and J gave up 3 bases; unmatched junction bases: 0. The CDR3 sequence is CASSQGDYGYTF. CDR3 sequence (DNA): TGTGCCAGCAGTCAGGGGGACTATGGCTACACCTTC.

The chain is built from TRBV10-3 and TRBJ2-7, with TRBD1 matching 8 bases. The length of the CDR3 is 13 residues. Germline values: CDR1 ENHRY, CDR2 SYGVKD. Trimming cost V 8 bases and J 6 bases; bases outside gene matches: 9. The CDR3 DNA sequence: TGTGCCATCCGACCAGGGGGCGCGGGCGAGCAGTACTTC. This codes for CAIRPGGAGEQYF.

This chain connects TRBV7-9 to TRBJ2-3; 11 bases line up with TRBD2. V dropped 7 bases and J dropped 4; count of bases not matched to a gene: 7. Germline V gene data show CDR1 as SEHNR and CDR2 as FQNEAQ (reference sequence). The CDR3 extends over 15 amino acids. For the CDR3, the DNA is TGTGCCAGCAACCAACTAGCGGGAGACGCAGATACGCAGTATTTT. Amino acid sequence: CASNQLAGDADTQYF.

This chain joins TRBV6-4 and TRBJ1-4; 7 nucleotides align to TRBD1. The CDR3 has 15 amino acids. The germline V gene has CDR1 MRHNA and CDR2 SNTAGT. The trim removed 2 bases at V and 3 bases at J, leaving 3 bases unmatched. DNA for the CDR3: TGTGCCAGCAGTGACCGGGACAGCGCTAATGAAAAACTGTTTTTT. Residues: CASSDRDSANEKLFF.

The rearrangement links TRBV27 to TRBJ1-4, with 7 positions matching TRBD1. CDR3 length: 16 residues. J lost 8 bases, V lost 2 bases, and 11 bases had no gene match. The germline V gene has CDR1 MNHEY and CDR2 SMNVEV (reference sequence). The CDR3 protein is CASSLEARAGGEKLFF. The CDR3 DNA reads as TGTGCCAGCAGTTTAGAGGCGAGAGCAGGGGGGGAAAAACTGTTTTTT.

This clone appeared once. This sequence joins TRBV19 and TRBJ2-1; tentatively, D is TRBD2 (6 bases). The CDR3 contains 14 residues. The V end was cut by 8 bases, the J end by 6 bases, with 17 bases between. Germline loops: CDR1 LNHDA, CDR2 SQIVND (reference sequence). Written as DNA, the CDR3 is TGTGCCAGTGGGGCGGGGCAGGGACTCAATGAGCAGTTCTTC. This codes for CASGAGQGLNEQFF.

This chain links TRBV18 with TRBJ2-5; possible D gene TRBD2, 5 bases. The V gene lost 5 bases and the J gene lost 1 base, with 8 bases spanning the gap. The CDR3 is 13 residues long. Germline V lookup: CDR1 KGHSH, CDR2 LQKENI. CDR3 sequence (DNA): TGTGCCAGCTCAAGAGGGAGCCAAGAGACCCAGTACTTC. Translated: CASSRGSQETQYF. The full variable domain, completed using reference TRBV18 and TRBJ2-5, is NAGVMQNPRHLVRRRGQEARLRCSPMKGHSHVYWYRQLPEEGLKFMVYLQKENIIDESGMPKERFSAEFPKEGPSILRIQQVVRGDSAAYFCASSRGSQETQYFGPGTRLLVL.